Given below is one T cell receptor beta chain in context. What it binds is unknown. The data stem from a study of T cell repertoires in cytomegalovirus infection. Study at large: HLA-B-restricted CMV epitopes that are well studied, plus recently identified HLA-C-restricted ones, were used by the study. Public TCR beta signatures indicated both CMV infection and matching HLA type.

A single record per CDR3 protein comes from TCRdb applying MiXCR to the reads. This table has 40,000 to 55,000 distinct CDR3 sequences, around 23% appearing once. V dropped 10 bases and J dropped 5 bases, with 20 bases sitting between them. Germline values: CDR1 MDHEN, CDR2 SYDVKM. The CDR3 loop spans 14 amino acids. Study findings and constraints: Identification of carriers of CMV plus the relevant HLA was performed using cumulative public TCR beta family frequency. HLA-C-restricted TCR beta clonotypes specific for CMV led the ex vivo response.

This clonotype originated in a human donor in good health (CMV status not recorded). Some clones in this sample may be carry-over from other donors' samples. The rearrangement uses TRBV28 and TRBJ1-1; no definite D call. Specimen: CD8+ T cells from cultured PBMCs, collected from culture after CMV antigen stimulation. The chain's CDR3 is CATREVRPDTEAFF. The CDR3 DNA follows: TGTGCCACACGAGAGGTGCGGCCGGATACTGAAGCTTTCTTT.